One TCR beta chain is described in this entry. These data belong to a study of blood T cell repertoires in COVID-19. Study context: Researchers got acute and convalescent COVID-19 samples from the United States, Italy and Spain.

Study members were between about 18 and 100 years old and lived in some 26 US regions. Recovered participants had two consecutive negative NP/OP PCR tests, healthcare professional clearance, or symptom resolution. The data were produced by immunoSEQ multiplex PCR, yet TCRdb's version contains in-frame clones alone and is incomplete. The data show roughly 200,000 clones, around 89% seen once. Germline values: CDR1 SEHNR, CDR2 FQNEAQ (reference sequence). The CDR3 has 14 residues. V was clipped by 5 bases and J by 5 bases; unmatched bases: 6. This receptor was taken from a man younger than 45 who had recovered from COVID-19. The rearrangement uses TRBV7-9 and TRBJ2-7; 10 bases are a match to TRBD1. The sample comprised PBMCs or T cells enriched from blood (not recorded which). The CDR3 bases are TGTGCCAGCAGCATAACCGGGACAGGGGACGAGCAGTACTTC. It specifies CASSITGTGDEQYF.